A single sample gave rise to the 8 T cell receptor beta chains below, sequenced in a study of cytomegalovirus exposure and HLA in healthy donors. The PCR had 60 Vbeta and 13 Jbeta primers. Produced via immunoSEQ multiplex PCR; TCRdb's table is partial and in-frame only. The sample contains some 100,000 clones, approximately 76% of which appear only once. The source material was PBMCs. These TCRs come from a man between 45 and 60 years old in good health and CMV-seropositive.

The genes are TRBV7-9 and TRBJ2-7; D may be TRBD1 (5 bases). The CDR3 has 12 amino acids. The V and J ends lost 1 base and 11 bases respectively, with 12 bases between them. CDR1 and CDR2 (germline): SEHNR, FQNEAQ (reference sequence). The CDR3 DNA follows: TGTGCCAGCAGCTTAGATATAAAAGGGGAGTACTTC. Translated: CASSLDIKGEYF.

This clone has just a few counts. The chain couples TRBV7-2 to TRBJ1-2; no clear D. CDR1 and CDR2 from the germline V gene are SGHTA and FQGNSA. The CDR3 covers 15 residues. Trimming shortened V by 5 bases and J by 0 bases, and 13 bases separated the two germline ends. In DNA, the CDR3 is TGTGCCAGCAGCCGGTCACCGGGGACTAACTATGGCTACACCTTC. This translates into CASSRSPGTNYGYTF.

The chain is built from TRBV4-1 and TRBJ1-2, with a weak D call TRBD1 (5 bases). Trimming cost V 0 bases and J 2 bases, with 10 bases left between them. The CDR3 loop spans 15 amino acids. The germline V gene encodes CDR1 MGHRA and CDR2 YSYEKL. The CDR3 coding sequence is TGCGCCAGCAGCCAAGAAGTGACAGTGAACTATGGCTACACCTTC. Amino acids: CASSQEVTVNYGYTF.

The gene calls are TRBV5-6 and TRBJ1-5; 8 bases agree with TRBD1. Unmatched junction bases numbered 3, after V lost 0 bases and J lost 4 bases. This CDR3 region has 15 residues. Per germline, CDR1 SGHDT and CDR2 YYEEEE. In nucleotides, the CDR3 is TGTGCCAGCAGCTTGGGTGGGACAGGTAATCAGCCCCAGCATTTT. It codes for CASSLGGTGNQPQHF.

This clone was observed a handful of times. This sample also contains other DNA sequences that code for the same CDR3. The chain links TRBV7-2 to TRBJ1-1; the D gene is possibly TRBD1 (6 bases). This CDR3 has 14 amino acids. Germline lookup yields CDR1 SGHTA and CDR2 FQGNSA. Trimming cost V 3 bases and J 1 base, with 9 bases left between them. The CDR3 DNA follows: TGTGCCAGCAGCTTCGGACAGCGGAACACTGAAGCTTTCTTT. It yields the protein CASSFGQRNTEAFF. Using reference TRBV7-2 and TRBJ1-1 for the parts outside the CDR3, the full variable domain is GAGVSQSPSNKVTEKGKDVELRCDPISGHTALYWYRQSLGQGLEFLIYFQGNSAPDKSGLPSDRFSAERTGGSVSTLTIQRTQQEDSAVYLCASSFGQRNTEAFFGQGTRLTVV.

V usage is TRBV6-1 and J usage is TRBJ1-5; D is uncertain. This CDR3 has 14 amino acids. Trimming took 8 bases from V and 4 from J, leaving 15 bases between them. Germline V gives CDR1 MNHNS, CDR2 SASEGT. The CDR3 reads CASAFAVANQPQHF. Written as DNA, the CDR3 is TGTGCCAGCGCTTTCGCCGTGGCTAATCAGCCCCAGCATTTT.

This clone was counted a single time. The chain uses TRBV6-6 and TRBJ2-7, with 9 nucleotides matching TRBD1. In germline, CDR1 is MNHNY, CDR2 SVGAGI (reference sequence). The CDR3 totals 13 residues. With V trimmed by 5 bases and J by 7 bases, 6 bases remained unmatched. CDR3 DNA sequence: TGTGCCAGCAGTCAGGACAGGGGCTATGAGCAGTACTTC. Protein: CASSQDRGYEQYF.

The CDR3 sequence: CASTWSRWDEQFF. CDR3 bases: TGTGCCAGCACTTGGAGTCGCTGGGATGAGCAGTTCTTC. V gene TRBV2 combines with J gene TRBJ2-1, with unresolved D. Trimming pared 7 bases from V and 8 bases from J, leaving 15 bases between. The CDR3 runs to 13 residues. Germline V gives CDR1 SNHLY, CDR2 FYNNEI.